This T cell receptor (beta chain) was sequenced during a study of technical replicates of blood from several donors. This CDR3 has 11 amino acids. Germline V gene lookup returns CDR1 MNHEY and CDR2 SVGAGI. Deletions cut 7 bases from V and 2 bases from J, with 5 bases between. TCRdb's copy holds only in-frame clones and misses some; the assay was immunoSEQ multiplex PCR. Of about 74,000 clones listed, 95% were seen once; the top ten hold 0.25%. The sequenced sample consisted of T cells isolated from PBMCs. This clonotype was sampled from a human donor in good health. V gene TRBV6-5 combines with J gene TRBJ1-1; D gene uncertain. Here the CDR3 DNA reads TGTGCCAGCACTAAAAACACTGAAGCTTTCTTT. Amino acid sequence: CASTKNTEAFF.